Presented here are 24 T cell receptor beta chains from one specimen sequenced in a study of blood T cell repertoires in COVID-19. Produced via immunoSEQ multiplex PCR; TCRdb's table is partial and in-frame only. Of 150,000 to 200,000 clones in the sample, about 90% were seen once. Specimen: peripheral blood. Receptors originate from a man in his forties or fifties with active or convalescent COVID-19.

The rearrangement uses TRBV5-1 and TRBJ1-3; the match to TRBD1 covers 7 bases. Germline CDR1 SGHRS, CDR2 YFSETQ. The CDR3 is made up of 16 amino acids. V shed 0 bases, J shed 4 bases, and the junction held 7 bases outside the gene matches. The CDR3 loop is CASSLGHPGQGNTIYF. CDR3 DNA sequence: TGCGCCAGCAGCTTGGGCCATCCGGGACAGGGAAACACCATATATTTT. The full variable domain, in which reference TRBV5-1 and TRBJ1-3 provide the parts outside the CDR3, is KAGVTQTPRYLIKTRGQQVTLSCSPISGHRSVSWYQQTPGQGLQFLFEYFSETQRNKGNFPGRFSGRQFSNSRSEMNVSTLELGDSALYLCASSLGHPGQGNTIYFGEGSWLTVV.

The rearrangement joins TRBV7-9 to TRBJ1-2; D remains ambiguous. CDR3 length: 12 residues. The germline V gene encodes CDR1 SEHNR and CDR2 FQNEAQ (reference sequence). Trimming stripped 2 bases from V and 4 bases from J, with 5 bases between. The CDR3 DNA reads as TGTGCCAGCAGCTTACAGGCCTATGGCTACACCTTC. It is translated as CASSLQAYGYTF.

The V call is TRBV6-6, the J call TRBJ1-6, with TRBD1 matching 7 bases. V was pared by 4 bases and J by 9 bases, with 9 bases of the junction left unmatched. This CDR3 contains 15 residues. Germline V gives CDR1 MNHNY, CDR2 SVGAGI (reference sequence). CDR3 sequence: CASSFHRGDGSPLHF. The CDR3, as DNA: TGTGCCAGCAGTTTCCACAGGGGAGACGGTTCACCCCTCCACTTT.

This clone has more than one count but fewer than ten. The chain combines TRBV5-4 with TRBJ2-3, with D possibly being TRBD1 (6 bases). This CDR3 is built from 14 residues. Germline V gives CDR1 SGHNT, CDR2 YYREEE (reference sequence). V was clipped by 8 bases and J by 5 bases, with 18 bases between them. The CDR3 nucleotides are TGTGCCAGTTCCGCTGACAGGTGGGAAGATACGCAGTATTTT. Its translation: CASSADRWEDTQYF.

The gene calls are TRBV13 and TRBJ2-1; 13 bases agree with TRBD2. The ends lost 4 bases at V and 9 bases at J; junction bases unmatched: 6. In germline, CDR1 is PRHDT, CDR2 FYEKMQ (reference sequence). The CDR3 spans 15 residues. The CDR3: CASSSGLAGVGEQFF. For the CDR3, the DNA is TGTGCCAGCAGCTCCGGACTAGCGGGGGTTGGTGAGCAGTTCTTC.

The gene calls are TRBV16 and TRBJ1-2, with a possible D match to TRBD1 (6 bases). The CDR3 loop spans 14 amino acids. Germline V CDR1 and CDR2: KGHSY, FQNENV. The germline V and J ends were trimmed by 2 bases and 6 bases, with 13 bases remaining between them. The CDR3 DNA is TGTGCCAGCAGCCAAACACAGGGTGGAGATGGCTACACCTTC. As protein: CASSQTQGGDGYTF.

The CDR3, as DNA: TGTGCCAGCGTTAAAGCGGGGGACACAGATACGCAGTATTTT. It yields the protein CASVKAGDTDTQYF. The chain joins TRBV28 to TRBJ2-3; 8 positions agree with TRBD2. V trimming: 8 bases; J trimming: 2 bases; junction bases outside the gene matches: 6. The CDR3 extends over 14 amino acids. Germline CDR1 is MDHEN and CDR2 is SYDVKM.

This clone was recorded only once. The chain has TRBV30 and TRBJ2-7; tentatively, D is TRBD1 (5 bases). The CDR3 covers 12 residues. Per the germline V gene, CDR1 is GTSNPN and CDR2 is SVGIG (reference sequence). Trimming shortened V by 5 bases and J by 0 bases, and 8 bases separated the two germline ends. CDR3: CAWDRTSYEQYF. CDR3 sequence (DNA): TGTGCCTGGGACAGAACCTCCTACGAGCAGTACTTC.

This chain uses TRBV7-8 with TRBJ2-2; 9 bases fit TRBD1. CDR3 length: 17 residues. With 2 bases clipped from V and 7 bases from J, the junction kept 11 bases outside the gene matches. Germline CDR1 SGHVS, CDR2 FQNEAQ. The CDR3 reads CASSLRSRTGDDGELFF. The CDR3 region has the DNA TGTGCCAGCAGCTTAAGATCCCGGACAGGGGATGACGGGGAGCTGTTTTTT.

The chain has TRBV7-9 and TRBJ2-2, with TRBD2 matching 12 bases. The CDR3 contains 16 residues. The V and J ends lost 2 bases and 5 bases, in that order; junction bases with no gene match: 3. Germline-derived CDR1 and CDR2 are SEHNR and FQNEAQ (reference sequence). CDR3 sequence reads: CASSLLLAGGTGELFF. The DNA of the CDR3 is TGTGCCAGCAGCTTACTACTAGCGGGGGGTACCGGGGAGCTGTTTTTT. The variable domain in full, completed from reference TRBV7-9 and TRBJ2-2, reads DTGVSQNPRHKITKRGQNVTFRCDPISEHNRLYWYRQTLGQGPEFLTYFQNEAQLEKSRLLSDRFSAERPKGSFSTLEIQRTEQGDSAMYLCASSLLLAGGTGELFFGEGSRLTVL.

The chain combines TRBV6-1 with TRBJ2-1; D not resolved. CDR3 length: 16 residues. The germline CDR1 and CDR2 sequences are MNHNS and SASEGT. Trimming took 1 base from V and 3 from J, leaving 13 bases between them. The CDR3 region is CASSEDGRGSYNEQFF. The CDR3 DNA reads TGTGCCAGCAGTGAAGATGGCAGAGGAAGCTACAATGAGCAGTTCTTC.

The chain links TRBV9 to TRBJ2-1; 7 positions agree with TRBD1. Per the germline V gene, CDR1 is SGDLS and CDR2 is YYNGEE. This CDR3 comprises 15 residues. Trimming at V came to 3 bases and at J to 10 bases, leaving 13 bases not matched to a gene. For the CDR3, the DNA is TGTGCCAGCAGCGCCACTGGGGGACAGCCCGGCGAGCAGTTCTTC. Translation: CASSATGGQPGEQFF.

V and J are TRBV29-1 and TRBJ1-2; the match to TRBD1 covers 9 bases. Germline values: CDR1 SQVTM, CDR2 ANQGSEA. This CDR3 has 14 residues. V was clipped by 6 bases and J by 2 bases; unmatched bases: 7. The CDR3 loop is CSVIGQGSNYGYTF. The CDR3 DNA reads as TGCAGCGTCATTGGACAGGGGTCAAACTATGGCTACACCTTC.

The gene calls are TRBV7-2 and TRBJ2-2; D gene unclear. The V gene's germline CDR1 is SGHTA and CDR2 FQGNSA. The CDR3 length is 16 residues. V was pared by 1 base and J by 0 bases, with 9 bases between. The CDR3 DNA is TGTGCCAGCAGCTTAGGAGGCCCGACGAACACCGGGGAGCTGTTTTTT. Translated: CASSLGGPTNTGELFF.

This chain links TRBV15 with TRBJ2-7; 11 positions agree with TRBD1. J gave up 5 bases and V 1 base, and 10 bases lay outside the gene matches. CDR3 length: 17 amino acids. The germline V gene has CDR1 LNHNV and CDR2 YYDKDF (reference sequence). The CDR3 spells CATSRASIRDRGNEQYF. In DNA, the CDR3 is TGTGCCACCAGCAGAGCCTCTATAAGGGACAGGGGGAACGAGCAGTACTTC.

This chain joins TRBV2 and TRBJ1-5, with unresolved D. Looked up from germline, CDR1 is SNHLY and CDR2 is FYNNEI. The CDR3 runs 14 residues. The V and J ends lost 6 bases and 0 bases respectively, with 9 bases between them. In DNA, the CDR3 is TGTGCCAGCAGCCACGGGTATAGCAATCAGCCCCAGCATTTT. Amino acids: CASSHGYSNQPQHF.

The chain employs TRBV19 and TRBJ2-4; unclear D gene. The germline V and J ends were trimmed by 2 bases and 5 bases, with 4 bases remaining between them. Germline V gene data show CDR1 as LNHDA and CDR2 as SQIVND (reference sequence). The CDR3 runs 12 residues. CDR3 sequence (DNA): TGTGCCAGTAGTATAAGCCAAAACATTCAGTACTTC. It yields the protein CASSISQNIQYF.

The genes are TRBV6-5 and TRBJ1-2, with TRBD1 matching over 7 bases. Unmatched junction bases numbered 4, after V lost 0 bases and J lost 6 bases. This CDR3 spans 14 amino acids. Germline values: CDR1 MNHEY, CDR2 SVGAGI. The CDR3 loop is CASSYSSGGNGYTF. The CDR3 bases are TGTGCCAGCAGTTACTCTTCAGGGGGAAATGGCTACACCTTC.

The rearrangement uses TRBV6-2 or TRBV6-3 and TRBJ1-1; a weak D match, TRBD1 (5 bases). V was clipped by 4 bases and J by 4 bases, with 13 bases between them. The CDR3 loop spans 14 amino acids. Germline V gene data show CDR1 as MNHEY and CDR2 as SVGEGT. The CDR3 DNA sequence: TGTGCCAGCAGTTTGAGCAGGGTGAGCACTGAAGCTTTCTTT. It specifies CASSLSRVSTEAFF.

The DNA of the CDR3 is TGTGCCAGCAGCGTAGGACAGGGGGAACACTACGAGCAGTACTTC. This sequence encodes CASSVGQGEHYEQYF. The rearrangement joins TRBV7-9 to TRBJ2-7; 10 nucleotides match TRBD1. Germline V gives CDR1 SEHNR, CDR2 FQNEAQ (reference sequence). The V gene end was trimmed by 5 bases and the J gene end by 3 bases; junction bases not matched to a gene: 7. The CDR3 is made up of 15 amino acids.

The rearrangement joins TRBV7-6 to TRBJ1-6; TRBD1 aligns across 7 bases. V was pared by 0 bases and J by 10 bases, with 3 bases of the junction left unmatched. Looked up from germline, CDR1 is SGHVS and CDR2 is FNYEAQ. The CDR3 is 14 residues long. CDR3 residues: CASSLAGGRSPLHF. The CDR3 bases are TGTGCCAGCAGCTTAGCAGGGGGCCGATCACCCCTCCACTTT. The variable domain in full, with the rest retrieved from reference TRBV7-6 and TRBJ1-6, is GAGVSQSPRYKVTKRGQDVALRCDPISGHVSLYWYRQALGQGPEFLTYFNYEAQQDKSGLPNDRFSAERPEGSISTLTIQRTEQRDSAMYRCASSLAGGRSPLHFGNGTRLTVT.

The rearrangement uses TRBV4-1 and TRBJ2-5; 13 nucleotides align to TRBD2. V was clipped by 4 bases and J by 5 bases; unmatched bases: 7. The CDR3 totals 16 residues. In germline, CDR1 is MGHRA, CDR2 YSYEKL. For the CDR3, the DNA is TGCGCCAGCAGCCCCCAGGGACTAGCGGGGACGGAGACCCAGTACTTC. This codes for CASSPQGLAGTETQYF.

The rearrangement links TRBV2 to TRBJ2-5; D is possibly TRBD1 (6 bases). From germline, CDR1 is SNHLY and CDR2 FYNNEI. The CDR3 is 13 amino acids. Trimming stripped 4 bases from V and 3 bases from J, with 9 bases between. The CDR3 here is CASSVDSKETQYF. The CDR3 bases are TGTGCCAGCAGTGTGGACAGCAAAGAGACCCAGTACTTC.

This clone appeared a single time. The chain recombines TRBV3-1 (or the pseudogene TRBV3-2) with TRBJ1-4; no clear D gene. Germline CDR1 reads LGHDT; CDR2 reads YNNKEL (reference sequence). The CDR3 extends over 14 amino acids. V was shortened by 2 bases and J by 4 bases, with 8 bases between the two germline ends. The CDR3 DNA reads TGTGCCAGCAGCCAAATCCAGGTTAATGAAAAACTGTTTTTT. Protein product: CASSQIQVNEKLFF.